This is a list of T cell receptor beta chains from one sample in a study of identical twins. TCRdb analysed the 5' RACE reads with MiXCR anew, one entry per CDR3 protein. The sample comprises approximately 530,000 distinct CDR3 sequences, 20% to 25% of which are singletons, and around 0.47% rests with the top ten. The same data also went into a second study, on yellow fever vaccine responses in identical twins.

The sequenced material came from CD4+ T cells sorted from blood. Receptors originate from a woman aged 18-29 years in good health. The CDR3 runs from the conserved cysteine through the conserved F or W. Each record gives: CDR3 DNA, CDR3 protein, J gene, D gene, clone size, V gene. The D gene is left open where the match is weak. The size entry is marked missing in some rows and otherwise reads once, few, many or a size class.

TGTGCCACCAGTGACCCGGACAGGGGCTACGAGCAGTACTTC | CATSDPDRGYEQYF | TRBJ2-7 | TRBD1 | . | TRBV24-1
TGTGCCAGCAGCACCGGGACAGAGGGGCTCACTGAAGCTTTCTTT | CASSTGTEGLTEAFF | TRBJ1-1 | TRBD1 | few | TRBV28
TGTGCCAGCAGCCATAGGACTAGCGGGTACAATGAGCAGTTCTTC | CASSHRTSGYNEQFF | TRBJ2-1 | TRBD2 | . | TRBV7-9
TGTGCCAGCAGTCTGTACGCGGGTGTGGAGACCCAGTACTTC | CASSLYAGVETQYF | TRBJ2-5 | . | . | TRBV12-3/TRBV12-4
TGTGCCAGCAGCGTAGCTCCTCGGGCGGGGGGGCCCAATGAGCAGTTCTTC | CASSVAPRAGGPNEQFF | TRBJ2-1 | TRBD2 | . | TRBV9
TGTGCCAGCAGCTTATCTGAGGGGAAGACCCAGTACTTC | CASSLSEGKTQYF | TRBJ2-5 | . | . | TRBV7-6
TGTGCCAGCAGCCGTACTAGACTAGCGGCAAACACCGGGGAGCTGTTTTTT | CASSRTRLAANTGELFF | TRBJ2-2 | TRBD2 | . | TRBV7-2
TGTGCCAGCAGCTTAGGTCGACCTAGCGGGGGGGCCACAGATACGCAGTATTTT | CASSLGRPSGGATDTQYF | TRBJ2-3 | TRBD2 | few | TRBV7-9
TGTGCCAGCAACTCTCCCGGGACACGGCAAGAGACCCAGTACTTC | CASNSPGTRQETQYF | TRBJ2-5 | . | . | TRBV7-6
TGTGCCAGCAGTTCCCCCACAGGACAGGTTCGTGGCTACACCTTC | CASSSPTGQVRGYTF | TRBJ1-2 | TRBD1 | . | TRBV6-5
TGCGCCAGCATGACGGACTCTGGGGCCAACGTCCTGACTTTC | CASMTDSGANVLTF | TRBJ2-6 | . | . | TRBV5-1
TGTGCCAGCAGCCACTGGACTAGTCCGGATTACGAGCAGTACTTC | CASSHWTSPDYEQYF | TRBJ2-7 | TRBD2 | . | TRBV7-8
TGCAGTGCTAGAGATCCGACTAGGTTCACAGATACGCAGTATTTT | CSARDPTRFTDTQYF | TRBJ2-3 | . | . | TRBV20-1
TGCGCCAGCAGGGCAACAGATACGCAGTATTTT | CASRATDTQYF | TRBJ2-3 | . | many | TRBV5-1
TGTGCCAGCAGAGCCGGGACAGGGAACTCTGGGGCCAACGTCCTGACTTTC | CASRAGTGNSGANVLTF | TRBJ2-6 | TRBD1 | once | TRBV2
TGCAGTGCTAGGGGGGGTCTAATCCCCAATGAGCAGTTCTTC | CSARGGLIPNEQFF | TRBJ2-1 | . | few | TRBV20-1
TGTGCCATCAGTGAGTCGATGGGGAAGGAGACCCAGTACTTC | CAISESMGKETQYF | TRBJ2-5 | . | . | TRBV10-3
TGTGCCAGCAGCTTAATGACGGCTAATGAAGCTTTCTTT | CASSLMTANEAFF | TRBJ1-1 | . | . | TRBV7-3
TGTGCCAGCAGTTACCTAGAGAGCAATCAGCCCCAGCATTTT | CASSYLESNQPQHF | TRBJ1-5 | . | . | TRBV6-5
TGTGCCAGCAGCTCGTTAAGGGGGCTGCGACCGACCCCCTCGCAGTATTTT | CASSSLRGLRPTPSQYF | TRBJ2-3 | TRBD1 | . | TRBV11-2
TGTGCCAGCAGTCCGCCTGGACGGTACGAGCAGTACTTC | CASSPPGRYEQYF | TRBJ2-7 | . | few | TRBV12-3/TRBV12-4
TGCGCCAGCAGCTCCGGGGGAGCGGGGAGGACCGGGGAGCTGTTTTTT | CASSSGGAGRTGELFF | TRBJ2-2 | TRBD2 | few | TRBV4-1
TGTGCCAGCAGGGCCGGGGGGTTGGGACAGCCCCAGCATTTT | CASRAGGLGQPQHF | TRBJ1-5 | . | few | TRBV12-3/TRBV12-4
TGTGCTAGTGGTTCAGGACAGGGTGCCTACGAGCAGTACTTC | CASGSGQGAYEQYF | TRBJ2-7 | TRBD1 | . | TRBV12-5
TGTGCCAGCAGTGCCGGAGGGACAGGGCGTCAAGAGACCCAGTACTTC | CASSAGGTGRQETQYF | TRBJ2-5 | TRBD1 | . | TRBV6-2/TRBV6-3
TGCAGTGCTCTCGAGCGGGGGGAGGTTGGCGGGGAGCTGTTTTTT | CSALERGEVGGELFF | TRBJ2-2 | TRBD2 | . | TRBV20-1
TGTGCCACCAGCATGGACCGGGACATTCAGTACTTC | CATSMDRDIQYF | TRBJ2-4 | . | . | TRBV15
TGTGCCAGCAGTAAGACAGGGGTCGGGGCGAACACCGGGGAGCTGTTTTTT | CASSKTGVGANTGELFF | TRBJ2-2 | TRBD1 | . | TRBV12-3/TRBV12-4
TGTGCCAGCAGTAGAGGCACAGGGAGGGAGACCCAGTACTTC | CASSRGTGRETQYF | TRBJ2-5 | . | . | TRBV14
TGTGCCAGCAGTGATGGTGTAAGGGGGTATAATGTCGAGCAGTACTTC | CASSDGVRGYNVEQYF | TRBJ2-7 | . | . | TRBV2
TGTGCCAGCAGGGTACAGGGGGCGCAATACAATGAGCAGTTCTTC | CASRVQGAQYNEQFF | TRBJ2-1 | TRBD1 | . | TRBV6-1
TGTGCCACCAGTGATTTGGGGGGGGAGAGCTCCTACAATGAGCAGTTCTTC | CATSDLGGESSYNEQFF | TRBJ2-1 | TRBD2 | . | TRBV24-1